This TCR beta chain was sequenced during a study of T-cell reconstitution after alpha-beta-depleted transplantation in children. Unique molecular identifiers were incorporated into the prepared TCRbeta library. Each CDR3 protein gets one entry after TCRdb re-called the PCR reads with MiXCR. This table holds over 85,000 distinct CDR3 sequences, around 7.8% found once. The sample holds a few counts of this clonotype. Its specificity is unknown. Overall study findings and caveats: Reported findings indicate that, about two months after transplant, alpha-beta T cells came from several hundred expanded clones, which were derived from non-depleted graft cells. Surviving recipient T cells and intrathymic progenitors accounted for some patients' high TCRbeta diversity at day 60. T-cell numbers and diversity, one year after transplant, stemmed largely from T cells that were newly produced.

V dropped 1 base and J dropped 0 bases, with 13 bases sitting between them. The length of the CDR3 is 17 residues. The receptor was derived from a boy between 2 and 10 years old with acute lymphoblastic leukemia, due to receive a stem cell transplant. This chain joins TRBV23-1 and TRBJ1-5; TRBD1 is a possible D gene (5 bases). TRBV23-1 is designated an ORF whose function remains uncertain. Here the sequenced sample was PBMCs, taken before TCRalphabeta/CD19-depleted stem cell transplant. The chain's CDR3 is CASSQWPGLYSNQPQHF. The CDR3 coding sequence is TGCGCCAGCAGTCAATGGCCGGGACTTTATAGCAATCAGCCCCAGCATTTT.